These 8 T cell receptor beta chains were sequenced from one sample in a study of human T cells and chemical hapten exposure. The time point here: patch test 3, about 24 weeks after DPC sensitization. Treatment denoted: therapeutic diphenylcyclopropenone sensitization with weekly scalp DPC. TCRdb fed the RACE reads into MiXCR, producing one record per CDR3 protein. The sample holds tens of thousands of distinct CDR3 sequences, 9.5% to 15% seen once. The source was whole blood, collected in connection with sensitization to the hapten diphenylcyclopropenone (DPC). The receptors originated from a man aged 30 to 45 with alopecia areata. Some clones in this sample may be carry-over from other donors' samples.

This chain uses TRBV6-2 or TRBV6-3 with TRBJ2-7; D ambiguous. The germline V gene has CDR1 MNHEY and CDR2 SVGEGT. V lost 0 bases to trimming and J lost 6 bases, with 9 bases between them. There are 13 residues in the CDR3. Here the CDR3 reads CASSYSRTSEQYF. CDR3 in DNA: TGTGCCAGCAGTTACTCGCGGACCTCCGAGCAGTACTTC.

This clonotype has ten or more counts. The chain joins TRBV28 to TRBJ2-3; D ambiguous. CDR3 length: 13 amino acids. CDR1 and CDR2 from the germline V gene are MDHEN and SYDVKM. V was shortened by 5 bases and J by 1 base, with 7 bases between the two germline ends. The DNA of the CDR3 is TGTGCCAGCAGTAACGGAGGCACAGATACGCAGTATTTT. It translates to CASSNGGTDTQYF.

This clonotype was counted many times. This rearrangement joins TRBV7-3 to TRBJ1-1; possibly TRBD1 for D (5 bases). Deletions cut 5 bases from V and 1 base from J, with 8 bases between. This CDR3 contains 13 residues. The germline V gene has CDR1 SGHTA and CDR2 FQGTGA. The CDR3 reads CASSTGANTEAFF. Here the CDR3 DNA reads TGTGCCAGCAGCACCGGGGCGAACACTGAAGCTTTCTTT.

This clonotype appeared a few times. The CDR3, as DNA: TGTGCCAGCAGCTTAAGCAGGGAACCCACTGAAGCTTTCTTT. This gives the protein CASSLSREPTEAFF. This sequence joins TRBV11-1 and TRBJ1-1; D possibly corresponds to TRBD1 (5 bases). This CDR3 contains 14 residues. The V end lost 2 bases, the J end lost 4 bases, and 11 bases lay between the germline ends. Germline V lookup: CDR1 SGHAT, CDR2 FQDESV (reference sequence).

This chain joins TRBV18 and TRBJ1-1; D is unclear. CDR1 is KGHSH, CDR2 LQKENI, per germline. V gave up 3 bases and J gave up 2 bases, with 10 bases separating them. The CDR3 extends over 14 amino acids. CDR3 residues: CASSPAGVNTEAFF. CDR3 in DNA: TGTGCCAGCTCACCGGCCGGGGTAAACACTGAAGCTTTCTTT.

This clonotype was observed a handful of times. This sequence joins TRBV11-2 and TRBJ2-3; 12 bases fit TRBD2. The CDR3 is 16 residues long. Per the germline V gene, CDR1 is SGHAT and CDR2 is FQNNGV. After removal of 3 bases from V and 7 bases from J, the junction contained 8 bases not matched to a gene. The CDR3 region has the DNA TGTGCCAGCAGCTTGACTAGCGGGGGAGTTTCGAATACGCAGTATTTT. Its protein is CASSLTSGGVSNTQYF.

This clonotype was counted many times. V usage is TRBV7-2 and J usage is TRBJ1-5; D not resolved. Germline loops: CDR1 SGHTA, CDR2 FQGNSA. The CDR3 length is 13 residues. V was trimmed by 2 bases and J by 6 bases, leaving 8 bases between them. The CDR3 bases are TGTGCCAGCAGCTTAAGTCAAGGTCAGCCCCAGCATTTT. Its protein product is CASSLSQGQPQHF.

This clonotype came up a few times. V is TRBV28 and J is TRBJ1-5, with 10 nucleotides matching TRBD1. V lost 3 bases and J lost 0; bases outside the gene matches: 8. Germline loops: CDR1 MDHEN, CDR2 SYDVKM. The CDR3 sequence is 18 residues long. CDR3 bases: TGTGCCAGCAGTTTTCTGGGACAGGGGTTAGATAGCAATCAGCCCCAGCATTTT. This codes for CASSFLGQGLDSNQPQHF.